These 2 T cell receptor beta chains originate from one sample sequenced in a study of graft-versus-host responses after intestinal transplantation. The table came from immunoSEQ multiplex PCR; TCRdb's copy has only in-frame clones and leaves some out. The data contain roughly 130,000 clones, over 90% of them singletons. No cognate antigen is known for these TCRs. The sample was unstimulated CD4+ T cells sorted from spleen or lymph node cells, taken before intestinal transplant. The receptors stem from a human donor who received an intestinal transplant.

The DNA for the CDR3 is TGCGCCAGCAGCTTGGGGACTACTCCTTCGATTGAGCAGTACTTC. Translation: CASSLGTTPSIEQYF. This chain joins TRBV5-1 and TRBJ2-7, with a tentative D call TRBD2 (6 bases). V lost 0 bases, J lost 7 bases, and 17 bases lay in between. The CDR3 is made up of 15 amino acids. Germline assignment: CDR1 SGHRS and CDR2 YFSETQ.

The chain uses TRBV5-4 and TRBJ2-7, with 12 bases fitting TRBD2. Trimming took 2 bases from V and 0 from J; bases not matched to a gene: 9. Germline loops: CDR1 SGHNT, CDR2 YYREEE (reference sequence). The CDR3 covers 18 residues. The CDR3 DNA reads TGTGCCAGCAGCTTAGGGCTAGCGGGAGGGCCGAGCTCCTACGAGCAGTACTTC. Translating it yields CASSLGLAGGPSSYEQYF.